This T cell receptor (beta chain) is from a study of blood T cell repertoires in COVID-19. Study overall: Samples of COVID-19 (acute and convalescent) were obtained from the United States, Italy and Spain. In each case, the material was cDNA or gDNA derived from T cells, B-cell-depleted T cells, or PBMCs.

Original processing notes: Reference gene primer amplification yielded estimated nucleated cell counts. Clones were read by immunoSEQ multiplex PCR, and TCRdb kept only the in-frame ones, dropping some. V and J calls and clone size come straight from that table; D and trimming were deduced from the DNA. The sample lists approximately 290,000 clones; 89% were seen once. Germline values: CDR1 KGHSH, CDR2 LQKENI. After removal of 5 bases from V and 5 bases from J, the junction contained 7 bases not matched to a gene. This CDR3 is 14 amino acids long. During active infection, Seattle patients enrolled and were then monitored through disease.

Sequencing was performed on peripheral blood. The TCR was taken from a woman in her 30s with COVID-19, enrolled during active disease. The chain couples TRBV18 to TRBJ1-2, with TRBD1 matching 8 bases. CDR3 sequence (DNA): TGTGCCAGCTCAACAGGGACAGGAGTATATGGCTACACCTTC. Translated: CASSTGTGVYGYTF.